These 14 T cell receptor beta chains originate from one sample sequenced in a study of blood T cell repertoires in COVID-19. The table came from immunoSEQ multiplex PCR; TCRdb's copy has only in-frame clones and leaves some out. The sample yields some 400,000 clones, around 87% seen once. The sample was peripheral blood. The source is a young man with active or convalescent COVID-19.

The chain employs TRBV6-6 and TRBJ1-5; 7 bases align to TRBD1. CDR3 length: 14 amino acids. Germline V CDR1 and CDR2: MNHNY, SVGAGI (reference sequence). Germline trimming cut 2 bases from V and 4 bases from J; bases unmatched to any gene: 2. This CDR3 is CASSYRDRNQPQHF. The CDR3 DNA reads as TGTGCCAGCAGTTACCGGGACAGAAATCAGCCCCAGCATTTT.

This chain connects TRBV25-1 to TRBJ2-7; 8 positions match TRBD1. The CDR3 loop spans 13 amino acids. After removal of 3 bases from V and 2 bases from J, the junction contained 0 bases not matched to a gene. Looked up from germline, CDR1 is MGHDK and CDR2 is SYGVNS. Here the CDR3 DNA reads TGTGCCAGCAGTGAGACAGGGGCCTACGAGCAGTACTTC. Its translation is CASSETGAYEQYF.

The V gene is TRBV10-3, the J gene TRBJ1-1, with a weak D call TRBD1 (5 bases). Germline V gene lookup returns CDR1 ENHRY and CDR2 SYGVKD. Trimming took 4 bases from V and 1 from J, leaving 10 bases between them. The CDR3 length is 14 residues. The CDR3 DNA sequence: TGTGCCATCAGTGGTCCGACAGCGAACACTGAAGCTTTCTTT. Encoded protein: CAISGPTANTEAFF.

This chain uses TRBV28 with TRBJ2-7, with unresolved D. The germline CDR1 and CDR2 sequences are MDHEN and SYDVKM. The CDR3 runs 11 residues. V was trimmed by 2 bases and J by 8 bases, leaving 7 bases between them. The CDR3 nucleotides are TGTGCCAGCAGTTTAAGTCAGAAGCAGTACTTC. Protein product: CASSLSQKQYF.

The chain joins TRBV5-1 to TRBJ1-2, with 9 bases fitting TRBD1. The germline CDR1 and CDR2 sequences are SGHRS and YFSETQ. Trimming at V came to 0 bases and at J to 4 bases, leaving 4 bases not matched to a gene. The CDR3 spans 15 residues. The CDR3 DNA sequence: TGCGCCAGCAGCTTGGAGGGGACAGGGTCCTATGGCTACACCTTC. It is translated as CASSLEGTGSYGYTF.

The chain combines TRBV3-1 (or the pseudogene TRBV3-2) with TRBJ1-1, with 7 positions matching TRBD1. The germline V gene has CDR1 LGHDT and CDR2 YNNKEL (reference sequence). CDR3 length: 14 residues. The trim removed 3 bases at V and 5 bases at J, leaving 6 bases unmatched. The CDR3 sequence: CASSQHGQETEAFF. CDR3 bases: TGTGCCAGCAGCCAGCACGGACAGGAGACTGAAGCTTTCTTT.

This chain links TRBV7-3 with TRBJ2-2, with 13 bases identical to TRBD2. The CDR3 runs 18 residues. Trimming cost V 4 bases and J 5 bases; bases outside gene matches: 10. The V gene's germline CDR1 is SGHTA and CDR2 FQGTGA. CDR3 nucleotides: TGTGCCAGCAGCTCTAGCCGGACTAGCGGGAGCGGGACCGGGGAGCTGTTTTTT. Its translation: CASSSSRTSGSGTGELFF.

V usage is TRBV9 and J usage is TRBJ2-3; no clear D gene. V was pared by 3 bases and J by 1 base, with 9 bases between. The CDR3 spans 14 residues. Per the germline V gene, CDR1 is SGDLS and CDR2 is YYNGEE. The DNA for the CDR3 is TGTGCCAGCAGCGATACCCGGGGCACAGATACGCAGTATTTT. The encoded protein is CASSDTRGTDTQYF.

The CDR3 spells CASSYRKPGQEWEQYF. CDR3 DNA sequence: TGTGCCAGCAGTTACCGGAAACCGGGACAGGAATGGGAGCAGTACTTC. The J gene is TRBJ2-7, the V gene TRBV6-5; 8 bases line up with TRBD1. The CDR3 length is 16 residues. Germline V CDR1 and CDR2: MNHEY, SVGAGI. The V and J ends lost 2 bases and 7 bases, in that order; junction bases with no gene match: 13.

The V call is TRBV5-6, the J call TRBJ2-3; 9 nucleotides agree with TRBD2. The germline V gene has CDR1 SGHDT and CDR2 YYEEEE. This CDR3 has 14 residues. The V gene end was trimmed by 9 bases and the J gene end by 2 bases; junction bases not matched to a gene: 7. The CDR3 spells CATSGLAVTDTQYF. The CDR3 DNA is TGTGCCACTTCGGGACTAGCTGTCACAGATACGCAGTATTTT.

The CDR3 sequence is CASSLFGGSGWNEQFF. For the CDR3, the DNA is TGTGCCAGCAGTTTATTCGGCGGGAGCGGGTGGAATGAGCAGTTCTTC. The chain employs TRBV28 and TRBJ2-1; 7 bases fit TRBD2. Germline trimming cut 1 base from V and 7 bases from J; bases unmatched to any gene: 10. Germline V gene sequence: CDR1 MDHEN, CDR2 SYDVKM. The CDR3 spans 16 residues.

For the CDR3, the DNA is TGTGCCAGCAGTTACGGGGGGGTGGCACACGATGAGCAGTTCTTC. Its translation is CASSYGGVAHDEQFF. The chain uses TRBV6-5 and TRBJ2-1; 7 positions agree with TRBD2. In germline, CDR1 is MNHEY, CDR2 SVGAGI. The CDR3 is 15 residues long. V was pared by 2 bases and J by 8 bases, with 9 bases of the junction left unmatched.

The chain uses TRBV28 and TRBJ2-7; 10 nucleotides agree with TRBD1. This CDR3 comprises 12 residues. The germline CDR1 and CDR2 sequences are MDHEN and SYDVKM. V was pared by 11 bases and J by 5 bases, with 6 bases of the junction left unmatched. The CDR3 DNA follows: TGTGCCGGGGGACAGGGGATCAACGAGCAGTACTTC. Protein: CAGGQGINEQYF.

This clone was recorded once. The chain carries TRBV2 and TRBJ1-3; a weak D match, TRBD1 (6 bases). CDR1 is SNHLY and CDR2 is FYNNEI in the germline V gene. The V and J ends lost 0 bases and 5 bases respectively, with 11 bases between them. This CDR3 region has 15 residues. The CDR3 protein is CASSEAQRDRNTIYF. The CDR3 DNA reads TGTGCCAGCAGTGAAGCGCAGCGGGACAGAAACACCATATATTTT.